What follows describes a single TCR beta chain. This sample was taken from a study of blood T cell repertoires in COVID-19. About the research overall: Specimens from acute and convalescent COVID-19 originated in the United States, Italy and Spain. In each case, the material was cDNA or gDNA derived from T cells, B-cell-depleted T cells, or PBMCs.

Between the trimmed V and J ends, which lost 3 bases and 3 bases, there was a span of 9 bases. Germline-derived CDR1 and CDR2 are GTSNPN and SVGIG (reference sequence). There are 12 residues in the CDR3. Authors' data handling: Quantification of nucleated cells was approximated via reference gene primer amplification. Profiled with immunoSEQ multiplex PCR; TCRdb holds only in-frame clones, not every one. The V and J calls and clone size were taken over from that table, and D and trimming were inferred from the DNA. The data show roughly 50,000 clones, roughly four fifths seen once. Sequenced material: peripheral blood. V and J are TRBV30 and TRBJ2-7; D is ambiguous. This receptor was obtained from a woman aged 55 to 70 with acute or convalescent COVID-19. The CDR3 spells CAWRRSVYEQYF. CDR3 nucleotides: TGTGCCTGGAGGAGATCTGTCTACGAGCAGTACTTC. Supplemented by reference TRBV30 and TRBJ2-7, the full variable domain reads SQTIHQWPATLVQPVGSPLSLECTVEGTSNPNLYWYRQAAGRGLQLLFYSVGIGQISSEVPQNLSASRPQDRQFILSSKKLLLSDSGFYLCAWRRSVYEQYFGPGTRLTVT.